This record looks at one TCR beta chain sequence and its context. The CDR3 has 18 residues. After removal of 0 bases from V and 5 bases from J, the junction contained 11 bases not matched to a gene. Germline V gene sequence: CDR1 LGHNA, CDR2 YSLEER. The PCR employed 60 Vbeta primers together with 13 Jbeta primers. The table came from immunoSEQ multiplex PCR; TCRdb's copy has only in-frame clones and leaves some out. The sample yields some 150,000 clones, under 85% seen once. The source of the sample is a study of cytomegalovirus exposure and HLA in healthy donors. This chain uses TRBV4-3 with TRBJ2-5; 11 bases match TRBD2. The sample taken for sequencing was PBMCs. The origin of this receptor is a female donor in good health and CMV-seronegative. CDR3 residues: CASSQEGVASGGYETQYF. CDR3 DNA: TGCGCCAGCAGCCAAGAGGGGGTGGCTAGCGGGGGGTACGAGACCCAGTACTTC.